A single sample gave rise to the 10 T cell receptor beta chains below, sequenced in a study of blood T cell repertoires in COVID-19. Sequencing was performed with immunoSEQ multiplex PCR; in TCRdb, only in-frame clones are kept and a portion is missing. The sample lists under 200,000 clones, 80% to 90% occurring once. Specimen: peripheral blood. The receptors shown here come from a middle-aged man who had recovered from COVID-19.

In DNA form, the CDR3 reads TGTGCCAGCACCCGGGGGACCTTTTACAATGAGCAGTTCTTC. Its protein product is CASTRGTFYNEQFF. The chain recombines TRBV6-5 with TRBJ2-1, with D possibly TRBD2 on 6 matching bases. Trimming took 7 bases from V and 4 from J, leaving 14 bases between them. The CDR3 length is 14 residues. Per the germline V gene, CDR1 is MNHEY and CDR2 is SVGAGI.

The chain couples TRBV5-5 to TRBJ2-7, with 14 bases lining up with TRBD2. Germline trimming cut 5 bases from V and 6 bases from J; bases unmatched to any gene: 1. The CDR3 has 13 residues. Germline CDR1 reads SGHKS; CDR2 reads YYEKEE (reference sequence). CDR3 nucleotide sequence: TGTGCCAGCAGGGGACTAGCGGGAGTCGAGCAGTACTTC. This translates into CASRGLAGVEQYF. The variable domain in full, with the rest retrieved from reference TRBV5-5 and TRBJ2-7, is DAGVTQSPTHLIKTRGQQVTLRCSPISGHKSVSWYQQVLGQGPQFIFQYYEKEERGRGNFPDRFSARQFPNYSSELNVNALLLGDSALYLCASRGLAGVEQYFGPGTRLTVT.

This chain uses TRBV7-2 with TRBJ1-5; D ambiguous. The CDR3 consists of 14 residues. Germline CDR1 and CDR2: SGHTA and FQGNSA. Trimming left V 1 base short and J 2 bases short, with 6 bases between. The CDR3 here is CASSLGLGNQPQHF. The CDR3 nucleotides read TGTGCCAGCAGCTTAGGACTAGGCAATCAGCCCCAGCATTTT.

The CDR3 spells CSLKAGQDTYEQYF. CDR3 sequence (DNA): TGCAGCTTAAAGGCTGGACAGGACACCTACGAGCAGTACTTC. The chain has TRBV29-1 and TRBJ2-7; TRBD1 agrees at 7 bases. The CDR3 sequence is 14 residues long. The trim removed 8 bases at V and 2 bases at J, leaving 12 bases unmatched. Germline V gene sequence: CDR1 SQVTM, CDR2 ANQGSEA.

The chain employs TRBV6-6 and TRBJ1-2, with D perhaps TRBD1 (6 bases). Trimming took 6 bases from V and 7 from J, leaving 18 bases between them. Looked up from germline, CDR1 is MNHNY and CDR2 is SVGAGI (reference sequence). The CDR3 is 14 amino acids. The CDR3 region is CASSLDRNRGGYTF. The DNA of the CDR3 is TGTGCCAGCAGCCTAGACAGGAACAGAGGTGGCTACACCTTC.

CDR3 sequence reads: CASSFGTGFEQYF. CDR3 in DNA: TGTGCCAGCAGCTTCGGGACAGGGTTCGAGCAGTACTTC. The chain couples TRBV5-5 to TRBJ2-7; 9 nucleotides match TRBD1. V was pared by 2 bases and J by 6 bases, with 3 bases of the junction left unmatched. This CDR3 is 13 amino acids long. Germline V gene data show CDR1 as SGHKS and CDR2 as YYEKEE (reference sequence).

This rearrangement joins TRBV28 to TRBJ2-7, with a possible D match to TRBD1 (6 bases). The germline V and J ends were trimmed by 2 bases and 3 bases, with 23 bases remaining between them. The CDR3 spans 18 residues. The V gene's germline CDR1 is MDHEN and CDR2 SYDVKM. CDR3 sequence reads: CASSLNPGQRASGYEQYF. The CDR3 DNA reads TGTGCCAGCAGTTTAAATCCGGGACAAAGAGCCTCAGGCTACGAGCAGTACTTC.

This chain joins TRBV4-1 and TRBJ2-3, with unresolved D. V was clipped by 1 base and J by 3 bases, with 5 bases between them. Germline V CDR1 and CDR2: MGHRA, YSYEKL. The CDR3 is 13 residues long. The CDR3 DNA is TGCGCCAGCAGCCAAGCCCTTACAGATACGCAGTATTTT. Amino acid sequence: CASSQALTDTQYF.

The sample holds one count of this clone. V gene TRBV28 combines with J gene TRBJ2-3; 7 nucleotides match TRBD2. J was trimmed by 3 bases and V by 1 base; bases with no gene match: 7. Germline V gene sequence: CDR1 MDHEN, CDR2 SYDVKM. The CDR3 covers 16 residues. CDR3 in DNA: TGTGCCAGCAGTTTATTCCAGCGGGACCCTACAGATACGCAGTATTTT. It specifies CASSLFQRDPTDTQYF.

The chain is built from TRBV28 and TRBJ1-1; tentatively, D is TRBD1 (6 bases). CDR3 length: 15 amino acids. Germline assignment: CDR1 MDHEN and CDR2 SYDVKM. The V end was cut by 3 bases, the J end by 5 bases, with 16 bases between. The CDR3 DNA follows: TGTGCCAGCAGTTTCCAGGGGCCCTACGTTACTGAAGCTTTCTTT. This encodes CASSFQGPYVTEAFF.